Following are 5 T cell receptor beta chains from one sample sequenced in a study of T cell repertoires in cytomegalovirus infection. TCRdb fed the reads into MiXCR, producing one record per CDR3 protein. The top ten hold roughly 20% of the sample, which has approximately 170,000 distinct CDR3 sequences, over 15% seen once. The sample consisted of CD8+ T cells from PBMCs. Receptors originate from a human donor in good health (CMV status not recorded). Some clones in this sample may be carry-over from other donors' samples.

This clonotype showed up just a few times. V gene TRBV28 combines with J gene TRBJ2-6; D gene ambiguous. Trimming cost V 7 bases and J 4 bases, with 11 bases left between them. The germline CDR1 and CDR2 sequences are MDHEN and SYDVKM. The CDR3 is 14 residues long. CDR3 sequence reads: CASTPNPGANVLTF. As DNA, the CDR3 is TGTGCCAGCACACCTAACCCCGGGGCCAACGTCCTGACTTTC.

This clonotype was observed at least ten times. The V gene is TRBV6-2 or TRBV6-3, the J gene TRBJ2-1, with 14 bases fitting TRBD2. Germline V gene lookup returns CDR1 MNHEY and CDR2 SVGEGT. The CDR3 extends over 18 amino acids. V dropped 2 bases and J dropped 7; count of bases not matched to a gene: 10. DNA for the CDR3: TGTGCCAGCAGTTACGGGGGGACTAGCGGGAGAAAAAAAAATGAGCAGTTCTTC. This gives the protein CASSYGGTSGRKKNEQFF.

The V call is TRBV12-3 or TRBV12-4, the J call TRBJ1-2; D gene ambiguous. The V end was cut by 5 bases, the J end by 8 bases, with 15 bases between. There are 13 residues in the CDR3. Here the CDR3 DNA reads TGTGCCAGCAGTCAGACATCTCCCCGGGGCTACACCTTC. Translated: CASSQTSPRGYTF.

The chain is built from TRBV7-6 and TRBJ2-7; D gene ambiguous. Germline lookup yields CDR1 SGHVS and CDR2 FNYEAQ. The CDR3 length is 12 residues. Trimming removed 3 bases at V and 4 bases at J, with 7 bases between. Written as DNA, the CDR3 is TGTGCCAGCAGCTTTACAACGTACGAGCAGTACTTC. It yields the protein CASSFTTYEQYF.

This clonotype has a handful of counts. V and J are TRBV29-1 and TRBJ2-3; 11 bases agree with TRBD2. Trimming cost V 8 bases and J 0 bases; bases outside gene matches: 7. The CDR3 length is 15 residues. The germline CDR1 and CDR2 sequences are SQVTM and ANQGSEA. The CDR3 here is CSLAGTSGSTDTQYF. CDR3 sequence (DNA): TGCAGCCTGGCCGGGACTAGCGGAAGCACAGATACGCAGTATTTT.